This T cell receptor (beta chain) was sequenced during a study of blood T cell repertoires in COVID-19. Study summary: Acute and convalescent COVID-19 samples came from the United States, Italy and Spain. PBMCs, B-cell-depleted T cells, or T cells provided the cDNA or gDNA that made up the material.

The length of the CDR3 is 14 residues. With 4 bases removed from V and 0 bases from J, the gap between germline ends came to 10 bases. The germline CDR1 and CDR2 sequences are LGHDT and YNNKEL (reference sequence). In the source study's methods: Amplification of reference gene primers provided the estimated nucleated cell counts. Here immunoSEQ multiplex PCR was the method, and the copy in TCRdb shows in-frame clones only, minus some. Clone size and V and J calls were adopted from that table, with D and trimming inferred from the DNA. The sample has 90,000 to 120,000 clones, 70% to 90% seen once. The receptor was derived from a woman aged 55-70 years with acute or convalescent COVID-19. The sequenced sample consisted of peripheral blood. V usage is TRBV3-1 (or the pseudogene TRBV3-2) and J usage is TRBJ2-7; possible D gene TRBD2, 6 bases. The CDR3 nucleotides read TGTGCCAGCAGCCCGGAGGGCTACTCCTACGAGCAGTACTTC. It specifies CASSPEGYSYEQYF.